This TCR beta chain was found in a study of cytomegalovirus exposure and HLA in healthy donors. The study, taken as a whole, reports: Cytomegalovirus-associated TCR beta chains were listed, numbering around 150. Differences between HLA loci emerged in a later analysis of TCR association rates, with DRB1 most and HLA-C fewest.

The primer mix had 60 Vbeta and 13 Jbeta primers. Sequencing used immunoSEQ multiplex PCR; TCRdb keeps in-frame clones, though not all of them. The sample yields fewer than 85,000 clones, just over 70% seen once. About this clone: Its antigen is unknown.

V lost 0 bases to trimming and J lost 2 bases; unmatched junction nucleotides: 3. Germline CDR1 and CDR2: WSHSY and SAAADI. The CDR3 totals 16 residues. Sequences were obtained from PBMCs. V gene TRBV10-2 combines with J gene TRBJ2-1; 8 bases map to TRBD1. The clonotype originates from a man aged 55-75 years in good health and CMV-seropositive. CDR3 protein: CASSESETGAYNEQFF. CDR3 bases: TGCGCCAGCAGTGAGTCTGAGACAGGGGCCTACAATGAGCAGTTCTTC.